This T cell receptor beta chain derives from a study of cytomegalovirus exposure and HLA in healthy donors. In the PCR, 60 Vbeta and 13 Jbeta primers were used. TCRdb's table, derived via immunoSEQ multiplex PCR, lists solely in-frame clones and lacks some. The profile shows 70,000 to 75,000 clones, about two thirds of them singletons. This CDR3 comprises 15 residues. Germline-derived CDR1 and CDR2 are SGHDN and FVKESK. Germline trimming cut 3 bases from V and 1 base from J; bases unmatched to any gene: 5. While unrecorded immune exposures were likely, the donors were nominally healthy when sampled. Specimen: PBMCs. This receptor was identified in a middle-aged woman in good health and CMV-seropositive. V is TRBV14 and J is TRBJ1-1, with TRBD1 matching over 7 bases. DNA of the CDR3: TGTGCCAGCAGCCAGCACACAGGGGAGAACACTGAAGCTTTCTTT. It yields the protein CASSQHTGENTEAFF.